This TCR beta chain derives from a study of shared clonotypes between healthy human individuals (dated by TCRdb to about 2020). A note on the overall study: A few men and two women, aged 18 to 49 years, made up the cohort. For each donor, CD4 naive and CD4 memory were each given three plates, CD8 naive was given two plates, and CD8 memory was given one plate. To estimate repertoire size and how much clonotype sharing occurs between individuals, the study deeply sequenced the blood TCR repertoires of five healthy adults. To increase sequencing depth and limit assay-specific biases, TCR repertoire library preparation and sequencing were carried out by different laboratories using diverse techniques. Each donor's leukapheresis produced roughly between roughly 0.85 and 10 billion PBMCs.

The germline V gene (reference sequence) yields SEHNR for CDR1 and FQNEAQ for CDR2. The CDR3 holds 14 amino acids from the cysteine to the phenylalanine. Only the CDR3 DNA is retained, 42 bases long and in frame from the first base. V loses 6 bases, J loses 1 base, and the germline ends lie 12 bases apart. Using the deep immunoSEQ assay, TCR CDR3 regions were amplified from genomic DNA by multiplex PCR. Extracted genomic DNA from each cell subset was spread evenly across all wells of several immunoSEQ 96-well plates, with each plate serving as a replicate. For sorted subsets, about 210 ng of genomic DNA, equivalent to roughly 33,000 T cell genomes, went into each replicate PCR. Purified libraries were measured with a Qubit 3.0 fluorometer, size-checked on a Bioanalyzer 2100, and measured again with the KAPA Library Quantification kit. Every immunoSEQ 96-well plate was sequenced on a dedicated single-read 150-cycle Illumina NextSeq 550 flow cell. Concerning the study's data processing: Because the immunoSEQ output held only junctional sequences and lacked quality scores, the filtering could not match the filtering applied to full-length reads. To assign V/J genes and CDR3, sequences were annotated against IMGT germline references using PyIR, a Python wrapper for IgBLAST v1.9. Any read was removed if the V/J assignment was weak (E-value above 1e-6), the CDR3 was missing, or the read contained stop codons, out-of-frame junctions, or ambiguous translated residues. V3J clonotypes were defined by identical inferred V gene, J gene, and CDR3 amino acid sequence. To compute the percentage overlap between repertoires, the number of shared unique clonotypes was divided by the size of the smaller repertoire. Richness of each repertoire was evaluated using RTK rarefaction, the Chao1 estimator, and Recon v2.1 estimates of unobserved clonotypes. For all TCRbeta clonotypes obtained by the gDNA method from a handful of donors, generation probabilities were computed with OLGA. TCRdb carries this immuneACCESS record with in-frame sequences only. Its versions omit some clonotypes, under half of them owing to an unresolved V gene in the studies checked, with the rest unexplained. From that table come the V and J calls and clone size; the DNA was used to work out D and trimming. The sample table shows about 650,000 clones, and nearly 97% are seen once. Roughly 0.1% of the sample is held by the ten biggest clonotypes.

Broader findings and caveats from the paper: Because the study included a small number of donors, the genetic and exposure-history diversity represented was limited. Compared with non-shared clonotypes, clonotypes shared by all four sorted-subset donors had higher generation probabilities. Pairwise subsampling indicated that sequencing depth was expected to affect the degree of clonotype sharing among donors. Sharing across a few donors was observed for roughly 5% of naive CD4, less than 4% of naive CD8, over 2% of memory CD4, and over 0.3% of memory CD8 clonotypes. Naive subsets generally had larger estimated clonotype richness than memory subsets. Only blood was sampled, and tissue TCR repertoires likely differ from those in blood. Even with the large sequencing depth, rarefaction of the sorted-subset datasets indicated that sequencing was incomplete.

CD8 naive samples consisted of CD45RO-negative cells that were positively selected for CCR7, yielding a CD45RA+CCR7+ population without TemRA cells. Healthy HIV-negative adults with no recently reported acute infections or vaccinations were included as donors. Only Caucasian adults living in Nashville, Tennessee, USA were represented among the donors. Blood was collected by leukapheresis, and PBMCs were isolated by Ficoll-Histopaque density gradient centrifugation and then cryopreserved in liquid nitrogen vapor phase. Analytical flow cytometry was used to check the purity and quantity of each magnetically sorted T cell population. Genomic DNA was isolated from every sorted fraction and measured by UV absorbance on a Nanodrop 2000c. Points on this clone: Its antigen remains unidentified. No qualities accompany the bases; no much larger clone lies one base away.

The origin of this receptor is a woman aged 30 to 39 in good health. Sequenced: naive CD8+ T cells sorted from blood. Interpreted using the paper, the cell subset or site label stands for: CD45RA+CCR7+. The V gene is TRBV7-9 and the J gene is TRBJ1-1, with the D gene not clear enough to name. The CDR3 in this case is CASSPWTTNTEAFF. The DNA reads as follows: TGTGCCAGCAGTCCTTGGACTACGAACACTGAAGCTTTCTTT.